The clone carrying this TCR beta chain was detected only a few times. What it recognizes is unknown. The CDR3 spans 15 residues. The germline V gene encodes CDR1 MGHRA and CDR2 YSYEKL. The germline V and J ends were trimmed by 0 bases and 1 base, with 7 bases remaining between them. This record belongs to a study of cytomegalovirus exposure and HLA in healthy donors. At the time of sampling, donors were nominally healthy, though unrecorded immune exposures were likely. Study findings and constraints: There were some public TCRs occurring in many donors, but most TCR sequences were rare. A likely sequencing artifact accounted for one observed cluster of highly shared sequence variants.

It was with 60 Vbeta and 13 Jbeta primers that the PCR ran. Measured with immunoSEQ multiplex PCR; TCRdb has only the in-frame clones, and not every one. The sample lists under 130,000 clones, about 69% occurring once. The receptor's source is a man in his forties in good health and CMV-seronegative. This chain joins TRBV4-1 and TRBJ1-5, with no clear D. The sample consisted of PBMCs. The CDR3 DNA reads as TGCGCCAGCAGCCAAGAGAGGCAAAGCAATCAGCCCCAGCATTTT. This encodes CASSQERQSNQPQHF.